This TCR beta chain was identified in a study of blood T cells in healthy people across ages. The CDR3 consists of 17 residues. Germline CDR1 is LGHNA and CDR2 is YSLEER. J lost 7 bases, V lost 0 bases, and 11 bases had no gene match. The authors ran a second PCR of about 6 to 11 cycles using a sample-barcoded 5' primer and a J-beta primer mix. Each cDNA was tagged by a template-switch adaptor containing 12 random nucleotides. TCRdb re-called the 5' RACE reads through MiXCR, storing one row per CDR3 protein. The sample contains around 1,800,000 distinct CDR3 sequences, more than 35% of which appear only once. The table lists this clonotype with a few counts.

The chain employs TRBV4-3 and TRBJ2-1; 8 nucleotides agree with TRBD2. Sequencing input: blood. This TCR came from a human donor in good health. CDR3 sequence reads: CASSQEGSGGAANEQFF. CDR3 sequence (DNA): TGCGCCAGCAGCCAAGAAGGGTCCGGGGGGGCCGCAAATGAGCAGTTCTTC.